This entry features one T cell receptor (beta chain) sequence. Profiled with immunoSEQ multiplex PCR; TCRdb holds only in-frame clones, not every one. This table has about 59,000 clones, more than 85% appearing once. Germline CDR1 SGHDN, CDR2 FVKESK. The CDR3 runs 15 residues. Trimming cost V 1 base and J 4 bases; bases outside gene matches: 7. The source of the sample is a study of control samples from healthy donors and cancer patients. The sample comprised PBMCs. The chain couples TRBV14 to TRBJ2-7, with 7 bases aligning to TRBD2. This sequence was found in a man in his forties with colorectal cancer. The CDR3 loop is CASSQAGGPQYEQYF. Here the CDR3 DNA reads TGTGCCAGCAGCCAAGCGGGGGGTCCTCAGTACGAGCAGTACTTC. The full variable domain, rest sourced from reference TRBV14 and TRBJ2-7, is EAGVTQFPSHSVIEKGQTVTLRCDPISGHDNLYWYRRVMGKEIKFLLHFVKESKQDESGMPNNRFLAERTGGTYSTLKVQPAELEDSGVYFCASSQAGGPQYEQYFGPGTRLTVT.